Given below is one T cell receptor (beta chain) in context. Its target is not known. These data belong to a study of cytomegalovirus exposure and HLA in healthy donors. Clones were read by immunoSEQ multiplex PCR, and TCRdb kept only the in-frame ones, dropping some. The sample yields hundreds of thousands of clones, 70% to 90% seen once. The CDR3 consists of 15 residues. Trimming shortened V by 0 bases and J by 0 bases, and 6 bases separated the two germline ends. Germline CDR1 is LNHNV and CDR2 is YYDKDF (reference sequence). Study findings and constraints: High specificity and sensitivity for cytomegalovirus status were reported for the classifier. In vitro work confirmed that a few CMV-associated chains recognize CMV antigens. Many donors shared some public TCRs, even though most TCR sequences were rare.

Sample: PBMCs. This TCR came from a young woman in good health and CMV-seronegative. The V call is TRBV15, the J call TRBJ1-5; D gene unclear. The CDR3 loop reads CATSREVYSNQPQHF. DNA of the CDR3: TGTGCCACCAGCAGAGAAGTCTATAGCAATCAGCCCCAGCATTTT.